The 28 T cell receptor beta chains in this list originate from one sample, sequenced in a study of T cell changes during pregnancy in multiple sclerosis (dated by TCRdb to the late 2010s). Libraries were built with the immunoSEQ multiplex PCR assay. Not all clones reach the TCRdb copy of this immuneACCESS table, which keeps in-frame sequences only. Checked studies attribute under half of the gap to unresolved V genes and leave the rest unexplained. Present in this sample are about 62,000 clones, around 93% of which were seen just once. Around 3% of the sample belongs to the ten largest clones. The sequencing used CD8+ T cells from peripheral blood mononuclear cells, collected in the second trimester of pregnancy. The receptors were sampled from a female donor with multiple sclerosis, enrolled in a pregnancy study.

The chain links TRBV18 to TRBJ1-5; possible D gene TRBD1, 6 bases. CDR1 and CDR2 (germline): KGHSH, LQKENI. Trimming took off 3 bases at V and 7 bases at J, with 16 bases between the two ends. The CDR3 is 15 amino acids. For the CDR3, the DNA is TGTGCCAGCTCACCCAACAACCTGGACAGCCAGCCCCAGCATTTT. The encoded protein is CASSPNNLDSQPQHF.

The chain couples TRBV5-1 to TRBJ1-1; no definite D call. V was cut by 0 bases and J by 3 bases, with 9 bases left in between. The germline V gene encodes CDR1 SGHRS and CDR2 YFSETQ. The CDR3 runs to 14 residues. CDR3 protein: CASSLAGRDTEAFF. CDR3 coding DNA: TGCGCCAGCAGCTTGGCGGGGAGGGACACTGAAGCTTTCTTT.

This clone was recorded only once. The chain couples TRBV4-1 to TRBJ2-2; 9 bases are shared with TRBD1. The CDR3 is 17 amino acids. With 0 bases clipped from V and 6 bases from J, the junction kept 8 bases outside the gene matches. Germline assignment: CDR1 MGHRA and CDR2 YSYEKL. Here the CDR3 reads CASSQESGQGYAGELFF. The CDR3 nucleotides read TGCGCCAGCAGCCAAGAGTCGGGACAGGGTTATGCCGGGGAGCTGTTTTTT.

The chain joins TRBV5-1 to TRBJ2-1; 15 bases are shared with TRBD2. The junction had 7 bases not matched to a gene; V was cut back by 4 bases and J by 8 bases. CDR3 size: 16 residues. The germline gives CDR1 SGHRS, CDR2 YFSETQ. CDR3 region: CASSPGTSGRIHEQFF. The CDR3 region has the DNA TGCGCCAGCAGCCCCGGGACTAGCGGGAGGATCCATGAGCAGTTCTTC.

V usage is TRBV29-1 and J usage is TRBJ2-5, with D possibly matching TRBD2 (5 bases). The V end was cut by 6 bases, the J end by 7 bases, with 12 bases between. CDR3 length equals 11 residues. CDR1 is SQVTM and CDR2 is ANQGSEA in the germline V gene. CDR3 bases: TGCAGCGTCCCTATCGCGGGGACCCAGTACTTC. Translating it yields CSVPIAGTQYF.

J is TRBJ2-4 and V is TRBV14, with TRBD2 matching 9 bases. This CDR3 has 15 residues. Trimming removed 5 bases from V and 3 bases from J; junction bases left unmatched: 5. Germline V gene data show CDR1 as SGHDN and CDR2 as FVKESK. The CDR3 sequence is CASSSSGRLKNIQYF. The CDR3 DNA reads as TGTGCCAGCAGCTCGAGCGGGAGGCTCAAAAACATTCAGTACTTC.

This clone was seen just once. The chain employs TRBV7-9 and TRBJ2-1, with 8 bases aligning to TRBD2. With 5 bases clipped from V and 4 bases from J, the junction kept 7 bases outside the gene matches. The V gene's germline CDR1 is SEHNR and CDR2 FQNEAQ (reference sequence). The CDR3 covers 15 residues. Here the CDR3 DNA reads TGTGCCAGCAGCCTGGCGGGACTAGAATACAATGAGCAGTTCTTC. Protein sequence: CASSLAGLEYNEQFF.

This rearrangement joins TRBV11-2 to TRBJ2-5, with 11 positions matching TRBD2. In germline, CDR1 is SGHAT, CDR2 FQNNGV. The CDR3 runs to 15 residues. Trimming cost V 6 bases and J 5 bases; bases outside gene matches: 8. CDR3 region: CASSGGLAAGETQYF. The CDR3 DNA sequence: TGTGCCAGCAGTGGGGGACTAGCGGCGGGGGAGACCCAGTACTTC.

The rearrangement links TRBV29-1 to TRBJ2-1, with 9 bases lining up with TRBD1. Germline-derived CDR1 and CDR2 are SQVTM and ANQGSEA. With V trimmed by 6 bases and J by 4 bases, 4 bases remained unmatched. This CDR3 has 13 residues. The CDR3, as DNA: TGCAGCGTCCCCGGGACAGGGTACAATGAGCAGTTCTTC. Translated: CSVPGTGYNEQFF.

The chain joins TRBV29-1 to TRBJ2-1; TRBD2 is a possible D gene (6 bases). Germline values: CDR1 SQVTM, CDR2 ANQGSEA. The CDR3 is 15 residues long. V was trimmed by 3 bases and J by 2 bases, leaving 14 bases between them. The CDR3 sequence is CSVDGSGPTYNEQFF. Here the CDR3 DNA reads TGCAGCGTTGATGGTAGCGGACCAACCTACAATGAGCAGTTCTTC.

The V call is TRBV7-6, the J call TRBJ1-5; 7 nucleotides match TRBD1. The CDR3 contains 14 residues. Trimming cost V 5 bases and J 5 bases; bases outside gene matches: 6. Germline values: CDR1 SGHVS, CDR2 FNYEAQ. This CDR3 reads CASSLEQGHQPQHF. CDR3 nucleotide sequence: TGTGCCAGCAGCCTTGAACAGGGGCATCAGCCCCAGCATTTT.

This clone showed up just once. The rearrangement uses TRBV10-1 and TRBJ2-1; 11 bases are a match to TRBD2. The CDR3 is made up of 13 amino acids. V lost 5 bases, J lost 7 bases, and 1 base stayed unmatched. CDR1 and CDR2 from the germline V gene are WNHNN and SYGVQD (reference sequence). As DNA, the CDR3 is TGCGCCAGCAGTCGACTAGCGGGGAATGAGCAGTTCTTC. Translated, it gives CASSRLAGNEQFF.

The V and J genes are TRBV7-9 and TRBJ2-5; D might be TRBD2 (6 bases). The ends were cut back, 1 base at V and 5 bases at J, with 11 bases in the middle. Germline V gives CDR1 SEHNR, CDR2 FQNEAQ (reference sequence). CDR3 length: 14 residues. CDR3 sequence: CASSLVGLAETQYF. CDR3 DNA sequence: TGTGCCAGCAGCTTAGTAGGGCTAGCGGAGACCCAGTACTTC.

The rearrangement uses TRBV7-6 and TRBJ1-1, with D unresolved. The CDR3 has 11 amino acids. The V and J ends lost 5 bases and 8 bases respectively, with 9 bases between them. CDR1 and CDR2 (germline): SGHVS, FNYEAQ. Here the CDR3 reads CASSPGGEAFF. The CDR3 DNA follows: TGTGCCAGCAGCCCTGGAGGGGAAGCTTTCTTT.

The CDR3 sequence: CASSVRDRVTDQPQHF. In nucleotides, the CDR3 is TGTGCCAGCAGCGTAAGGGACAGGGTCACCGATCAGCCCCAGCATTTT. The chain links TRBV7-3 to TRBJ1-5, with 9 bases lining up with TRBD1. The CDR3 has 16 amino acids. With 5 bases clipped from V and 5 bases from J, the junction kept 10 bases outside the gene matches. CDR1 is SGHTA, CDR2 FQGTGA, per germline.

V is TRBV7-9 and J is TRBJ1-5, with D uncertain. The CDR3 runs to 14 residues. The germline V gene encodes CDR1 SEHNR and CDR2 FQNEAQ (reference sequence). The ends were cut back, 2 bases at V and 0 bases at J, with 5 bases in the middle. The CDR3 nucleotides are TGTGCCAGCAGCTTATTATCTAGCAATCAGCCCCAGCATTTT. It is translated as CASSLLSSNQPQHF.

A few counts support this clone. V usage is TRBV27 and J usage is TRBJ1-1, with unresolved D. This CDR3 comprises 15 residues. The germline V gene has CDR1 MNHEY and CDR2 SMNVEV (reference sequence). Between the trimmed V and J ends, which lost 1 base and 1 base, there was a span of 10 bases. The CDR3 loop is CASSLWRVGNTEAFF. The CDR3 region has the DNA TGTGCCAGCAGTTTATGGAGGGTTGGGAACACTGAAGCTTTCTTT.

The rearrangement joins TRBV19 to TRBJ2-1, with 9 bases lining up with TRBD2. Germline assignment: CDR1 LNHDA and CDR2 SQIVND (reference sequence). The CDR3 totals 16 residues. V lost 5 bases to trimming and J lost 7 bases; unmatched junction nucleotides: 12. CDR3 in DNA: TGTGCCAGTAGTCTCGAGCGGGAGGTCCGTTTAAATGAGCAGTTCTTC. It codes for CASSLEREVRLNEQFF.

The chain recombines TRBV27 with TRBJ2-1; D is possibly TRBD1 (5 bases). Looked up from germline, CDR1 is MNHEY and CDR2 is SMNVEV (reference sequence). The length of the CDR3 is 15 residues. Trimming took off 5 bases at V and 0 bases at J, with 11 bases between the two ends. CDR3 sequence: CASSPDISSYNEQFF. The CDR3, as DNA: TGTGCCAGCAGTCCGGACATCAGCTCCTACAATGAGCAGTTCTTC.

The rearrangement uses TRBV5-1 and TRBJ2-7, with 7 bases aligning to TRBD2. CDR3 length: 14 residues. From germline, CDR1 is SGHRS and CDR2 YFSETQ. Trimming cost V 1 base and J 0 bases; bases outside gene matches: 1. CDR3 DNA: TGCGCCAGCAGCTTGAAGCGGGGCTCCTACGAGCAGTACTTC. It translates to CASSLKRGSYEQYF.

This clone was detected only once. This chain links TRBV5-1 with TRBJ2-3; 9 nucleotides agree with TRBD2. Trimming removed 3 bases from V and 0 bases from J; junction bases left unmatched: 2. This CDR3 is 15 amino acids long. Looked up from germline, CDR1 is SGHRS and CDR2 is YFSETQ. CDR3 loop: CASSWAGGSTDTQYF. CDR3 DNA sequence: TGCGCCAGCAGCTGGGCGGGAGGGAGCACAGATACGCAGTATTTT.

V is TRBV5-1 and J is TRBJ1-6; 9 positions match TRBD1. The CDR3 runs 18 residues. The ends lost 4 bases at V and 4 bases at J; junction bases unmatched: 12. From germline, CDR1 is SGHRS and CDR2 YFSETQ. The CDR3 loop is CASSPTLTDRGYNSPLHF. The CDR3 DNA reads TGCGCCAGCAGCCCGACCCTCACGGACAGGGGTTATAATTCACCCCTCCACTTT.

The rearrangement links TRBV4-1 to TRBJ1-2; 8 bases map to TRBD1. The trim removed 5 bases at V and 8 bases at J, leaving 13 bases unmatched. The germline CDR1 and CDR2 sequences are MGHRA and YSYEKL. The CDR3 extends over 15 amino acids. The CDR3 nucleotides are TGCGCCAGCAGCGGGACAGGACTGACAACTAAAGGCTACACCTTC. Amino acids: CASSGTGLTTKGYTF.

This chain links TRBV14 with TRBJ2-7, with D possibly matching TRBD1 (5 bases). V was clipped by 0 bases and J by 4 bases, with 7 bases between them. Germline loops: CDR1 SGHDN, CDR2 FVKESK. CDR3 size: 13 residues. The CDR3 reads CASSQDPGYEQYF. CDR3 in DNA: TGTGCCAGCAGCCAAGATCCAGGGTACGAGCAGTACTTC.

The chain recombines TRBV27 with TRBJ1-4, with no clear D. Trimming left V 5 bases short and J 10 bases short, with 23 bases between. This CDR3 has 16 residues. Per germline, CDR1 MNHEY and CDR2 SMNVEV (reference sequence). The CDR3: CASSLATGWRTGKLFF. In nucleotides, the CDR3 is TGTGCCAGCAGTCTAGCAACCGGGTGGCGAACTGGAAAACTGTTTTTT.

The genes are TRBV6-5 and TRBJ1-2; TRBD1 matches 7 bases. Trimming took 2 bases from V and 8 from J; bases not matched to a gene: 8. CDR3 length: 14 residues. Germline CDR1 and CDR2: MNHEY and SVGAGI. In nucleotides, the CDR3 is TGTGCCAGCAGTTACCGCTCACGACAGGGCGGCTACACCTTC. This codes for CASSYRSRQGGYTF.

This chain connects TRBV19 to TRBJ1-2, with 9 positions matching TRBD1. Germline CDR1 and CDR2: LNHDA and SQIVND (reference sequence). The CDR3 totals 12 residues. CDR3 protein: CAAAQGAKGYTF. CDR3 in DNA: TGTGCTGCCGCACAGGGGGCGAAGGGCTACACCTTC.

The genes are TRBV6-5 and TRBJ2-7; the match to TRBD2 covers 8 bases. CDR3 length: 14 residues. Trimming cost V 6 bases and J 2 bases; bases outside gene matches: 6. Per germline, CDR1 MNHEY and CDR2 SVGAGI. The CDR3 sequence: CASRSGLATYEQYF. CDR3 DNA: TGTGCCAGCAGGTCAGGACTAGCTACCTACGAGCAGTACTTC.